These T cell receptor beta chains were read from a single sample in a study of cytomegalovirus exposure and HLA in healthy donors. Profiling relied on immunoSEQ multiplex PCR, and the TCRdb table lists in-frame clones only, not all of them. The data contain approximately 140,000 clones, approximately 71% of them seen just once; the ten biggest clones take up 4.9%. The sample comprised PBMCs. These receptors all come from a woman aged 50 to 60 in good health and CMV-seronegative. The conserved cysteine and the conserved F or W are not part of the CDR3 here. D genes are given only for firm matches.

V gene: TRBV6-1; CDR3 length: 13; D gene: .; J gene: TRBJ2-5; CDR3 protein: ASSGSGRVGETQY
V gene: TRBV5-4; CDR3 length: 13; D gene: TRBD1; J gene: TRBJ2-1; CDR3 protein: ASSEGQPSYNEQF
V gene: TRBV4-1; CDR3 length: 15; D gene: TRBD2; J gene: TRBJ2-7; CDR3 protein: ASSQTNLAGRSYEQY
V gene: TRBV10-3; CDR3 length: 14; D gene: .; J gene: TRBJ2-5; CDR3 protein: AISERRLSTQETQY
V gene: TRBV28; CDR3 length: 14; D gene: .; J gene: TRBJ2-1; CDR3 protein: ASTTGRVPSYNEQF
V gene: TRBV2; CDR3 length: 12; D gene: TRBD1; J gene: TRBJ1-2; CDR3 protein: ASRMGQGDYGYT
V gene: TRBV27; CDR3 length: 12; D gene: .; J gene: TRBJ2-2; CDR3 protein: ASSPTGNTGELF
V gene: TRBV6-1; CDR3 length: 12; D gene: .; J gene: TRBJ2-2; CDR3 protein: ASTSVRDTGELF
V gene: TRBV7-6; CDR3 length: 13; D gene: TRBD1; J gene: TRBJ1-4; CDR3 protein: ASSLSDRVKEKLF
V gene: TRBV15; CDR3 length: 15; D gene: TRBD1; J gene: TRBJ1-2; CDR3 protein: ATSAPAGTGGGYGYT
V gene: TRBV10-1; CDR3 length: 11; D gene: .; J gene: TRBJ1-5; CDR3 protein: ARLGARIVAQH
V gene: TRBV5-1; CDR3 length: 15; D gene: TRBD1; J gene: TRBJ2-1; CDR3 protein: ASSLGLDRYYINEQF
V gene: TRBV5-1; CDR3 length: 11; D gene: TRBD2; J gene: TRBJ2-7; CDR3 protein: ASSLGTSLEQY
V gene: TRBV19; CDR3 length: 13; D gene: .; J gene: TRBJ1-5; CDR3 protein: ASSMGSGGNQPQH
V gene: TRBV19; CDR3 length: 17; D gene: TRBD1; J gene: TRBJ1-5; CDR3 protein: ASSRGTGTGAYSNQPQH
V gene: TRBV4-2; CDR3 length: 13; D gene: .; J gene: TRBJ1-5; CDR3 protein: ASSQTTGGNQPQH
V gene: TRBV4-1; CDR3 length: 12; D gene: .; J gene: TRBJ1-2; CDR3 protein: ASSQDQVGYGYT
V gene: TRBV14; CDR3 length: 12; D gene: .; J gene: TRBJ2-5; CDR3 protein: ASSQDLGSETQY
V gene: TRBV5-5; CDR3 length: 12; D gene: .; J gene: TRBJ1-6; CDR3 protein: ASSLGLNNSPLH
V gene: TRBV28; CDR3 length: 14; D gene: TRBD1; J gene: TRBJ1-2; CDR3 protein: ASSPPTGGQDYGYT
V gene: TRBV14; CDR3 length: 11; D gene: .; J gene: TRBJ1-1; CDR3 protein: ASSQVPDTEAF
V gene: TRBV6-6; CDR3 length: 11; D gene: .; J gene: TRBJ1-1; CDR3 protein: ASSYSEGTEAF
V gene: TRBV2; CDR3 length: 12; D gene: .; J gene: TRBJ1-5; CDR3 protein: ASSVLPGEQPQH
V gene: TRBV29-1; CDR3 length: 12; D gene: TRBD2; J gene: TRBJ2-2; CDR3 protein: STGLAGGPGELF
V gene: TRBV7-6; CDR3 length: 13; D gene: .; J gene: TRBJ2-1; CDR3 protein: ASSRTEGYYNEQF
V gene: TRBV10-2; CDR3 length: 19; D gene: TRBD2; J gene: TRBJ2-2; CDR3 protein: ASRKSRGTSGGARLTGELF
V gene: TRBV19; CDR3 length: 12; D gene: .; J gene: TRBJ2-5; CDR3 protein: ASSMRSGEETQY
V gene: TRBV5-1; CDR3 length: 11; D gene: .; J gene: TRBJ2-3; CDR3 protein: ASSLSGADTQY
V gene: TRBV5-4; CDR3 length: 14; D gene: TRBD2; J gene: TRBJ2-3; CDR3 protein: ASSTTSGGPGDTQY
V gene: TRBV7-8; CDR3 length: 14; D gene: TRBD2; J gene: TRBJ2-3; CDR3 protein: ASSRTSGGSSNTQY
V gene: TRBV25-1; CDR3 length: 12; D gene: .; J gene: TRBJ1-4; CDR3 protein: ASRQSGEFEKLF
V gene: TRBV5-4; CDR3 length: 14; D gene: .; J gene: TRBJ2-6; CDR3 protein: ASTEGRSSGANVLT
V gene: TRBV29-1; CDR3 length: 13; D gene: TRBD2; J gene: TRBJ2-7; CDR3 protein: SVGWASGGSREQY
V gene: TRBV4-3; CDR3 length: 13; D gene: .; J gene: TRBJ2-3; CDR3 protein: ASSQEGRGTDTQY